Listed below are T cell receptor beta chains from one sample, sequenced in a study of T cell responses to AZD1222 COVID-19 vaccine. Generated by immunoSEQ multiplex PCR, the TCRdb table keeps only in-frame clones and is missing some. The table records roughly 120,000 clones, about 88% of them present only once. This specimen was peripheral blood, taken on day 0 of AZD1222 vaccination. All receptors come from an adult in good health. Each CDR3 is given with its conserved first and last residue. A D gene is named only where the DNA matches it firmly. Where a row states a size, it is once, few, many or the class of an expanded clone; other rows omit it.

j_call	d_call	clone_size	v_call	cdr3_nt	cdr3_aa
TRBJ1-3	-	-	TRBV7-9	TGTGCCAGCAGCCCGTTTGGGGGGGACTCTGGAAACACCATATATTTT	CASSPFGGDSGNTIYF
TRBJ2-3	TRBD2	-	TRBV7-3	TGTGCCAGCAGCTCAGCGGGGAGCACAGATACGCAGTATTTT	CASSSAGSTDTQYF
TRBJ2-1	-	-	TRBV28	TGTGCCAGCAGTTTTAGGGGGAATGAGCAGTTCTTC	CASSFRGNEQFF
TRBJ1-1	-	-	TRBV10-2	TGCGCCAGCAGTGTCGATCCGGCGCTCGAAGCTTTCTTT	CASSVDPALEAFF
TRBJ2-2	TRBD2	-	TRBV5-1	TGCGCCAGCAGCCGGGACGGGGGGGACACCGGGGAGCTGTTTTTT	CASSRDGGDTGELFF
TRBJ2-2	-	-	TRBV19	TGTGCCAGTACCGCCCGGGACGGCGACACCGGGGAGCTGTTTTTT	CASTARDGDTGELFF
TRBJ1-2	-	-	TRBV3-1/TRBV3-2	TGTGCCAGCAGCCAAGGGTCCGGACAGTCTACCTATGGCTACACCTTC	CASSQGSGQSTYGYTF
TRBJ1-5	-	-	TRBV19	TGTGCCACTTCGAACGGGGGCGGAAAACAGCCCCAGCATTTT	CATSNGGGKQPQHF
TRBJ2-1	TRBD1	-	TRBV30	TGTGCCTGGAGTACCGGGACAGCTTTGCGGCAGTTCTTC	CAWSTGTALRQFF
TRBJ2-7	-	once	TRBV7-2	TGTGCCAGCAGCTTAAGCGCCTTCTCCTACGAGCAGTACTTC	CASSLSAFSYEQYF
TRBJ2-6	-	few	TRBV3-1/TRBV3-2	TGTGCCAGCAGCCCTCTTGGGGCGGAAGGGGCCAACGTCCTGACTTTC	CASSPLGAEGANVLTF
TRBJ2-7	-	-	TRBV7-8	TGTGCCAGCAGCTTAGCGAGCAGGTTCGGCGAGCAGTACTTC	CASSLASRFGEQYF
TRBJ1-6	TRBD1	-	TRBV5-1	TGCGCCAGCAGCCCGGACAGGGGAGGTAATTCACCCCTCCACTTT	CASSPDRGGNSPLHF
TRBJ2-3	TRBD2	once	TRBV10-2	TGCGCCACCTTGGGTCGGGAGGGCACAGATACGCAGTATTTT	CATLGREGTDTQYF
TRBJ2-7	TRBD1	-	TRBV6-1	TGTGCCAGCAGTGAAGCCTCAATCCGGGACAGGGGTGGCGAGCAGTACTTC	CASSEASIRDRGGEQYF
TRBJ2-7	TRBD1	-	TRBV2	TGTGCCAGCAGGCCCCCGGGACAGGGTATGTACGAGCAGTACTTC	CASRPPGQGMYEQYF
TRBJ2-5	TRBD2	-	TRBV11-2	TGTGCCAGCAGCTTAGGAGGGAGGGCCTCAGAGACCCAGTACTTC	CASSLGGRASETQYF
TRBJ2-7	-	-	TRBV19	TGTGCCAGTAGTATCTCTCCAGTCCAGGGGTACGAGCAGTACTTC	CASSISPVQGYEQYF
TRBJ1-5	-	once	TRBV19	TGTGCCAGTAGCCCAGGAGGCAATCAGCCCCAGCATTTT	CASSPGGNQPQHF
TRBJ1-4	TRBD1	-	TRBV28	TGTGCCAGCACCATGACCCCGGGACAGGGGTATGAAAAACTGTTTTTT	CASTMTPGQGYEKLFF
TRBJ2-1	-	few	TRBV10-1	TGCGCCAGCAGTGTACCCCATGAGCAGTTCTTC	CASSVPHEQFF
TRBJ2-1	-	-	TRBV14	TGTGCCAGCAGCCCCTACACCTCCTACAATGAGCAGTTCTTC	CASSPYTSYNEQFF
TRBJ2-2	-	-	TRBV24-1	TGTGCCACCAGTGATTTCAGGCCGGGCGGGGAGCTGTTTTTT	CATSDFRPGGELFF
TRBJ2-5	-	-	TRBV19	TGTGCCAGTAGTATGTTCGGTGGGGAGACCCAGTACTTC	CASSMFGGETQYF
TRBJ2-1	TRBD2	-	TRBV27	TGTGCCAGCTCCCCCTCCGGGACTAGCGCCTACAATGAGCAGTTCTTC	CASSPSGTSAYNEQFF
TRBJ1-2	-	-	TRBV19	TGTGCCAGTAGTATCACGGCCGCCTCCGATGGGCCATTCTATGGCTACACCTTC	CASSITAASDGPFYGYTF
TRBJ1-1	TRBD1	-	TRBV28	TGTGCCAGCAGGGGGACAGCGGGCACTGAAGCTTTCTTT	CASRGTAGTEAFF
TRBJ1-1	-	-	TRBV18	TGTGCCAGCTCGCCTCTCGAGGGACGGATACCTGAAGCTTTCTTT	CASSPLEGRIPEAFF
TRBJ2-2	-	-	TRBV5-1	TGCGCCAGCAGCTTTCGGGGCAACACCGGGGAGCTGTTTTTT	CASSFRGNTGELFF
TRBJ2-5	TRBD2	-	TRBV15	TGTGCCACCAGCAGGGTCCTAGCGGGGGAGACCCAGTACTTC	CATSRVLAGETQYF
TRBJ1-1	-	-	TRBV14	TGTGCCAGCAGCCAAGATAAGGGACCGAACACTGAAGCTTTCTTT	CASSQDKGPNTEAFF
TRBJ1-2	-	few	TRBV2	TGTGCCAGCAGTGCGGGCAGGGGTATCATGGGCTACACCTTC	CASSAGRGIMGYTF
TRBJ2-5	-	-	TRBV15	TGTGCCACCAGCAGAGCCACCGGGCGGCAAGCCATGAGGGAGACCCAGTACTTC	CATSRATGRQAMRETQYF
TRBJ2-1	TRBD2	-	TRBV19	TGTGCCAGTAGTGGGTTAGCGGGGTACAATGAGCAGTTCTTC	CASSGLAGYNEQFF
TRBJ1-5	TRBD1	-	TRBV2	TGTGCCAGCAACACTGACAGGGGGTATCAGCCCCAGCATTTT	CASNTDRGYQPQHF
TRBJ2-5	-	few	TRBV9	TGTGCCAGCAGCGTGGCGGATGCACCCCAAGAGACCCAGTACTTC	CASSVADAPQETQYF
TRBJ2-2	-	once	TRBV3-1/TRBV3-2	TGTGCCAGCAGCCAAGGGCTAAACACCGGGGAGCTGTTTTTT	CASSQGLNTGELFF
TRBJ1-6	-	-	TRBV27	TGTGCCAGCAGTCCTCCCCAGACGGGATTGGGGCATTCACCCCTCCACTTT	CASSPPQTGLGHSPLHF
TRBJ2-1	-	-	TRBV28	TGTGCCAGCAGTTTTGGAGACGATGAGCAGTTCTTC	CASSFGDDEQFF
TRBJ1-4	-	few	TRBV7-9	TGTGCCAGCAGCCGAACCGGGACTTTGCTCCCAAATGAAAAACTGTTTTTT	CASSRTGTLLPNEKLFF
TRBJ1-3	-	-	TRBV3-1/TRBV3-2	TGTGCCAGCAGCCAAGAAGGCTTGCGCCGATCGTCAGGGGTTGCAGGAAACACCATATATTTT	CASSQEGLRRSSGVAGNTIYF
TRBJ1-5	-	-	TRBV6-2/TRBV6-3	TGTGCCAGCAGTCGGCTGACGAGCTCTCATCAGCCCCAGCATTTT	CASSRLTSSHQPQHF
TRBJ2-1	-	-	TRBV6-5	TGTGCCAGCAGGGCCGTGGGGGATGAGCAGTTCTTC	CASRAVGDEQFF
TRBJ1-5	TRBD1	-	TRBV27	TGTGCCAGCAGTCAACAGGGGGCAGTAGGAAATCAGCCCCAGCATTTT	CASSQQGAVGNQPQHF
TRBJ2-7	TRBD2	-	TRBV6-2/TRBV6-3	TGTGCCAGCAGTTTTCAGCGGGAGCGGGAGCAGTACTTC	CASSFQREREQYF
TRBJ2-7	TRBD2	-	TRBV7-9	TGTGCCAGCAGCCCCGGGCTAGCGGGGTACTACGAGCAGTACTTC	CASSPGLAGYYEQYF
TRBJ1-2	-	-	TRBV2	TGTGCCAGCACCCCAAGTGGGAACTATGGCTACACCTTC	CASTPSGNYGYTF
TRBJ2-3	-	-	TRBV19	TGTGCCAGTAGTATGGCAGATACGCAGTATTTT	CASSMADTQYF
TRBJ2-3	-	once	TRBV6-4	TGTGCCAGCAGCGTGGGGGGCGGACAGTCAGATACGCAGTATTTT	CASSVGGGQSDTQYF
TRBJ2-7	TRBD1	-	TRBV2	TGTGCCAGCACCGGGGGTAGTAGGACAGGGGAAAAGCAGTACTTC	CASTGGSRTGEKQYF
TRBJ2-5	TRBD2	-	TRBV5-1	TGCGCCAGCAGCTCCACGGGACTAGCGGACCAAGAGACCCAGTACTTC	CASSSTGLADQETQYF
TRBJ1-3	TRBD1	-	TRBV30	TGTGCCTGGGGTGGGACAGCCACTCTTGGAAACACCATATATTTT	CAWGGTATLGNTIYF
TRBJ2-7	-	-	TRBV6-6	TGTGCCAGCAGTTACTCGATTTGGACAGAGCAGTACTTC	CASSYSIWTEQYF
TRBJ2-5	-	few	TRBV5-5	TGTGCCAGCAGCTTGGAGGAGACCCAGTACTTC	CASSLEETQYF
TRBJ2-5	TRBD2	-	TRBV7-9	TGTGCCAGCAGCGGCCTCCGGGGGGGCTGGGAGACCCAGTACTTC	CASSGLRGGWETQYF